The 3 T cell receptor beta chains reported below all come from one sample, sequenced in a study of beta chain features in type 1 diabetes. Expressed TCRB transcripts were sequenced, since all the RNA that had been isolated was reverse transcribed. Profiling relied on immunoSEQ multiplex PCR, and the TCRdb table lists in-frame clones only, not all of them. The sample has about 290,000 clones, 7% to 9% seen once. The sequenced sample was central memory CD4+ T cells from blood. The source of these receptors is a woman aged 18-29 years in good health.

This clone has a count of ten or more. The chain is built from TRBV27 and TRBJ2-1; the D gene is possibly TRBD1 (6 bases). CDR3 size: 15 residues. Trimming removed 6 bases from V and 1 base from J, with 13 bases in between. The germline gives CDR1 MNHEY, CDR2 SMNVEV (reference sequence). For the CDR3, the DNA is TGTGCCAGCAGACGCAACAGGGCATCCTACAATGAGCAGTTCTTC. As protein: CASRRNRASYNEQFF.

This clone was seen a few times. V gene TRBV28 combines with J gene TRBJ1-1; D may be TRBD1 (6 bases). The V gene lost 5 bases and the J gene lost 4 bases, with 26 bases spanning the gap. The CDR3 is 18 residues long. The germline V gene encodes CDR1 MDHEN and CDR2 SYDVKM. This chain's CDR3 is CASSPWAGTPRKGTEAFF. CDR3 nucleotide sequence: TGTGCCAGCAGTCCATGGGCCGGGACACCTCGCAAGGGCACTGAAGCTTTCTTT.

This clone was counted at least ten times. The chain carries TRBV5-5 and TRBJ1-1, with TRBD1 as a possible D gene (5 bases). This CDR3 is 13 amino acids long. Between the trimmed V and J ends, which lost 4 bases and 3 bases, there was a span of 10 bases. Germline V lookup: CDR1 SGHKS, CDR2 YYEKEE (reference sequence). The CDR3 DNA reads as TGTGCCAGCAGCCTCTTGGGACACACTGAAGCTTTCTTT. Translating it yields CASSLLGHTEAFF.